These T cell receptor beta chains were read from a single sample in a study of blood T cell repertoires in COVID-19. TCRdb's copy holds only in-frame clones and misses some; the assay was immunoSEQ multiplex PCR. The sample has roughly 70,000 clones, more than 85% seen once. Sequenced input: peripheral blood. The receptors were sampled from a human donor with active COVID-19. The donor label of this sample is uncertain. CDR3s include the opening cysteine and the closing phenylalanine or tryptophan.

CDR3	V	J
CAWSYGSGGDNQPQHF	TRBV30	TRBJ1-5
CASRMGGAGNQPQHF	TRBV2	TRBJ1-5
CASSLGQDRETQYF	TRBV5-4	TRBJ2-5
CASSNGGHSGNTIYF	TRBV27	TRBJ1-3
CATSDSTGVSEAFF	TRBV24-1	TRBJ1-1
CASSLTGGGDTQYF	TRBV7-3	TRBJ2-3
CASSSGTSPYEQYF	TRBV5-4	TRBJ2-7
CASSDVGDSYEQYF	TRBV2	TRBJ2-7
CASSKAGVEGHIQYF	TRBV28	TRBJ2-4
CASSNRDSTYNEQFF	TRBV7-9	TRBJ2-1
CASMDRGRIDYGYTF	TRBV21-1	TRBJ1-2
CASSTDITYEQYF	TRBV5-4	TRBJ2-7
CASSVGGLALADTQYF	TRBV4-3	TRBJ2-3
CASSLLGEVNTEAFF	TRBV11-2	TRBJ1-1
CASSVALQDEQYF	TRBV9	TRBJ2-7
CASSLAGQTSYEQYF	TRBV7-9	TRBJ2-7
CATSDFPAGPRETQYF	TRBV24-1	TRBJ2-5
CASSPPQVNEKLFF	TRBV28	TRBJ1-4
CASSQDLMMPQEAFF	TRBV4-3	TRBJ1-1
CASSLVSLEETQYF	TRBV7-2	TRBJ2-5
CASSYSWGEKGAFF	TRBV6-2/TRBV6-3	TRBJ1-1
CASSSPTGTDGYTF	TRBV6-5	TRBJ1-2
CSVQIAGGLTDTQYF	TRBV29-1	TRBJ2-3
CASSPEHYLIYNEQFF	TRBV27	TRBJ2-1
CASSSHGQGSYEQYF	TRBV6-2/TRBV6-3	TRBJ2-7
CASSPWTSGSNEQYF	TRBV9	TRBJ2-7
CASSLAWDRGLIGYTF	TRBV7-2	TRBJ1-2
CASSETGETYQPQHF	TRBV19	TRBJ1-5
CASSQGAGRVNTEAFF	TRBV7-2	TRBJ1-1
CASSYWSTRSNQPQHF	TRBV6-2/TRBV6-3	TRBJ1-5
CASSKSGTAYEQYF	TRBV7-2	TRBJ2-7
CAISERGGTNEKLFF	TRBV10-3	TRBJ1-4
CASSPDRFTQETQYF	TRBV11-2	TRBJ2-5